This T cell receptor beta chain was documented in a study of vaccination and CD4 T cells after COVID-19. The germline V gene has CDR1 SEHNR and CDR2 FQNEAQ (reference sequence). CDR3 length: 16 amino acids. V lost 5 bases, J lost 7 bases, and 7 bases stayed unmatched. To note about this clonotype: Its antigen is currently unknown.

As to treatment: roughly 11-day PBMC culture with coronavirus spike peptide pools or control peptides (ViraFEST assay). Sequenced with the Oncomine TCR Beta short-read assay was DNA taken from cultured CD4+ T cells. TCRdb itself ran the PCR reads through MiXCR, one entry per CDR3 protein. Altogether about 16,000 distinct CDR3 sequences are present, nearly 55% being singletons, with the ten largest covering 15% to 20%. The TCR comes from a human donor who had recovered from COVID-19. Specimen: CD4+ T cells from blood, cultured in vitro, collected before SARS-CoV-2 vaccination. The chain couples TRBV7-9 to TRBJ2-1; 14 bases agree with TRBD2. CDR3 coding DNA: TGTGCCAGCAGCGCGCAAGGGACTAGCGGGAGTAATGAGCAGTTCTTC. The encoded protein is CASSAQGTSGSNEQFF.